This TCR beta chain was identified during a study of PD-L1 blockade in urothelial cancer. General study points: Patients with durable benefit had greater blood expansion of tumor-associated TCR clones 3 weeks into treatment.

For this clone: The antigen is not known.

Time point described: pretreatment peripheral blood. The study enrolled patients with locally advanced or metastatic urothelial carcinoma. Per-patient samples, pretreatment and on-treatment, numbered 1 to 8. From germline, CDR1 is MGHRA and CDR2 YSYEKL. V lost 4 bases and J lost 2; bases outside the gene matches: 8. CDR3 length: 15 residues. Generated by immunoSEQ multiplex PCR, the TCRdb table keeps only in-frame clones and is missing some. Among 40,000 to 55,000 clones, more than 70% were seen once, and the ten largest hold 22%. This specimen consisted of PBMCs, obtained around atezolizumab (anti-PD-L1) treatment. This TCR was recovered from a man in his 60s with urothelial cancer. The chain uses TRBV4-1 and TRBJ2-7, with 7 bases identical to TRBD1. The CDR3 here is CASSPTDRRAYEQYF. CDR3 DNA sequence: TGCGCCAGCAGCCCTACGGACAGGAGAGCCTACGAGCAGTACTTC.